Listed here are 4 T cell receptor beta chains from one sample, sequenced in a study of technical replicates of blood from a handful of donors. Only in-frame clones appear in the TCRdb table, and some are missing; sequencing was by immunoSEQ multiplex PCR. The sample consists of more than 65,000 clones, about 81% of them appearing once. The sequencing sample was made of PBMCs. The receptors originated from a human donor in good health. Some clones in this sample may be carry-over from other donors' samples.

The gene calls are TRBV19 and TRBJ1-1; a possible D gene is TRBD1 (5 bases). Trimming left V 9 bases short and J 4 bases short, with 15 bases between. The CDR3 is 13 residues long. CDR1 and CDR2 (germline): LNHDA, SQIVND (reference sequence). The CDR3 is CASRDYGGTEAFF. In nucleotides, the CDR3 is TGTGCCAGCAGGGACTACGGGGGCACTGAAGCTTTCTTT.

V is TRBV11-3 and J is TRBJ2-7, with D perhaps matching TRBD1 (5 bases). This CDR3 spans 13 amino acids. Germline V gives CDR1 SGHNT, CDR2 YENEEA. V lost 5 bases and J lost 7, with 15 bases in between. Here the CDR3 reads CASSPQALGEQYF. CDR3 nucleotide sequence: TGTGCCAGCAGCCCACAGGCCCTTGGGGAGCAGTACTTC.

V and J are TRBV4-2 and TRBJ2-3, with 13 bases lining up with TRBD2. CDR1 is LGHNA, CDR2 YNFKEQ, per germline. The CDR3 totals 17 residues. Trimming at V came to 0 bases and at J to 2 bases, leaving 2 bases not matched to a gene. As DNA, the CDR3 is TGTGCCAGCAGCCAAGAACTAGCGGGGGGGCCCACAGATACGCAGTATTTT. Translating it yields CASSQELAGGPTDTQYF.

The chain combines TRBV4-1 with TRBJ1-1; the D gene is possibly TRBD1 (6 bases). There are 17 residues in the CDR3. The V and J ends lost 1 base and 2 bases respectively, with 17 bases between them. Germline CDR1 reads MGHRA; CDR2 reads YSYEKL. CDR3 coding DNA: TGCGCCAGCAGCCAAGCCGGGACACCCACACTAAACACTGAAGCTTTCTTT. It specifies CASSQAGTPTLNTEAFF.